The TCR beta chain under discussion was sequenced for a study of blood T cell repertoires in COVID-19. Study-wide background: Samples representing acute and convalescent COVID-19 were sourced from the United States, Italy and Spain.

The length of the CDR3 is 13 residues. V trimming: 6 bases; J trimming: 8 bases; junction bases outside the gene matches: 4. Germline CDR1 reads MNHEY; CDR2 reads SMNVEV (reference sequence). The authors' processing: Researchers report that nucleated cell counts were estimated from reference gene primer amplification. Sequencing used immunoSEQ multiplex PCR; TCRdb keeps in-frame clones, though not all of them. V and J calls and clone size are copied from that table; D and trimming were computed from the DNA. The sample shows 150,000 to 200,000 clones, around four fifths of them seen only once. The clonotype was recovered from a woman between 65 and 79 years old with COVID-19, enrolled during active disease. Sequencing was performed on peripheral blood. V is TRBV27 and J is TRBJ1-6; 7 nucleotides match TRBD1. CDR3 protein: CASSNTGDSPLHF. The DNA for the CDR3 is TGTGCCAGCAGCAATACAGGGGATTCACCCCTCCACTTT.